This section outlines one T cell receptor beta chain sequence together with its context. Its antigen is currently unknown. After removal of 6 bases from V and 6 bases from J, the junction contained 7 bases not matched to a gene. The germline gives CDR1 MNHNY, CDR2 SVGAGI (reference sequence). This CDR3 contains 13 residues. It was with 60 Vbeta and 13 Jbeta primers that the PCR ran. Per the study methods: A follow-up analysis tallied about 80 million unique TCR beta chains, about 10 million shared. Produced via immunoSEQ multiplex PCR; TCRdb's table is partial and in-frame only. That table gives V, J and clone size, and the DNA gave D and trimming. The sample contains 130,000 or so clones, 75% to 80% of which appear only once. This entry is derived from a study of cytomegalovirus exposure and HLA in healthy donors. At the level of the study: The Caucasian-associated ancestry cluster held over 80% of around 380 genotyped donors.

Study conclusions and caveats: Being productive about 87% or about 30% of the time was typical of most TCR beta V segments in an earlier analysis. It was confirmed in vitro that a few of the CMV-associated chains were specific for CMV antigens.

What was sequenced was PBMCs. The TCR originated in a female donor in good health and CMV-seronegative. This rearrangement joins TRBV6-6 to TRBJ2-7; 8 positions agree with TRBD1. CDR3 region: CASSSIDRGEQYF. In DNA, the CDR3 is TGTGCCAGCAGCTCCATCGACAGGGGCGAGCAGTACTTC.